A selection of T cell receptor beta chains follows, all from one sample in a study of siplizumab effects on memory and regulatory T cells. Here immunoSEQ multiplex PCR was the method, and the copy in TCRdb shows in-frame clones only, minus some. This table holds some 110,000 clones, over 90% found once. Sequences were obtained from Tregs sorted from blood. The origin of the receptors is a human donor in good health. Both conserved end residues are part of each CDR3. Fields, in order: CDR3 DNA, CDR3 protein, D gene, V gene, J gene, clone size. The D gene is left open where the match is weak. Size values are once, few and many counts, or a class for expanded clones, and some rows have none.

TGCGCCAGCAGCCCTGGGACAGGGACGTCCGAGCAGTACTTC,CASSPGTGTSEQYF,TRBD1,TRBV5-1,TRBJ2-7,-
TGTGCCAGCAGTGACGGACAAATTAATCAGCCCCAGCATTTT,CASSDGQINQPQHF,-,TRBV6-1,TRBJ1-5,-
TGTGCCAGTAGTGCCCGGGACGGCTCCTACGAGCAGTACTTC,CASSARDGSYEQYF,-,TRBV19,TRBJ2-7,-
TGTGCCAGCAGCTTAGGACACCGGAATCAGCCCCAGCATTTT,CASSLGHRNQPQHF,-,TRBV7-8,TRBJ1-5,-
TGTGCCAGCTCACCACCGGACGACAGAAACACTGAAGCTTTCTTT,CASSPPDDRNTEAFF,-,TRBV18,TRBJ1-1,once
TGTGCCAGTGCCAAACCCACAGGGGCTGGGGCCAACGTCCTGACTTTC,CASAKPTGAGANVLTF,TRBD1,TRBV19,TRBJ2-6,-
TGTGCCAGCAGCCCCCAGGGCTCTGGGGCCAACGTCCTGACTTTC,CASSPQGSGANVLTF,-,TRBV4-2,TRBJ2-6,-
TGTGCCAGTAGCCAAACAGGTATGAACACTGAAGCTTTCTTT,CASSQTGMNTEAFF,-,TRBV19,TRBJ1-1,-
TGTGCCAGCAGCTTGTCAGGGGGCGTCGATGGCTACACCTTC,CASSLSGGVDGYTF,TRBD1,TRBV7-8,TRBJ1-2,-
TGTGCCAGTAGTATAAGACCTCCTACCACAGATACGCAGTATTTT,CASSIRPPTTDTQYF,-,TRBV19,TRBJ2-3,-
TGTGCCAGCAGCTTAATTGGGCGGGGAGGAACCGGGGAGCTGTTTTTT,CASSLIGRGGTGELFF,-,TRBV7-2,TRBJ2-2,-
TGCGCCAGCAGCTTTTTAAATAGACTAGCGGGAAGTGAGCAGTTCTTC,CASSFLNRLAGSEQFF,TRBD2,TRBV5-1,TRBJ2-1,-